This T cell receptor beta chain originates from a study of cytomegalovirus exposure and HLA in healthy donors. Study results and limitations: V segments that were indistinguishable, TRBV6-2 and TRBV6-3 among them, were omitted from analysis. Later findings reportedly placed an Asian-associated ancestry cluster below the approximately 670-donor mean for N-insertions.

Notes on this clone: Its antigen remains unidentified.

PCR was performed using 60 Vbeta and 13 Jbeta primers. Only in-frame clones appear in the TCRdb table, and some are missing; sequencing was by immunoSEQ multiplex PCR. The table has around 130,000 clones, around 79% seen once. Germline CDR1 and CDR2: SGHRS and YFSETQ. The CDR3 runs to 16 residues. The V gene lost 4 bases and the J gene lost 0 bases, with 15 bases spanning the gap. Sequences were obtained from PBMCs. The TCR was taken from a woman aged 40 to 50 in good health and CMV-seropositive. V is TRBV5-1 and J is TRBJ2-3; a possible D gene is TRBD2 (5 bases). This CDR3 reads CASSTGGGPSTDTQYF. In DNA, the CDR3 is TGCGCCAGCAGCACCGGAGGCGGGCCTAGCACAGATACGCAGTATTTT.